These T cell receptor beta chains were read from a single sample in a study of blood T cell repertoires in COVID-19. The data were produced by immunoSEQ multiplex PCR, yet TCRdb's version contains in-frame clones alone and is incomplete. The table shows approximately 180,000 clones, with about 87% occurring only once. Source material: peripheral blood. Receptors were obtained from a woman between 45 and 60 years old with acute or convalescent COVID-19. The CDR3 runs from the conserved cysteine through the conserved F or W. Fields, in order: V gene, J gene, CDR3 protein.

v_gene: TRBV14
j_gene: TRBJ2-4
CDR3aa: CASSPWGSAGEVNIQYF

v_gene: TRBV7-9
j_gene: TRBJ2-5
CDR3aa: CASRLGTGQETQYF

v_gene: TRBV27
j_gene: TRBJ2-1
CDR3aa: CASMSLRAGINEQFF

v_gene: TRBV19
j_gene: TRBJ2-3
CDR3aa: CASSIGLAGDSDTQYF

v_gene: TRBV12-5
j_gene: TRBJ2-6
CDR3aa: CASGPGQGVFSGANVLTF

v_gene: TRBV10-1
j_gene: TRBJ1-1
CDR3aa: CARRFEIEGMNTEAFF

v_gene: TRBV19
j_gene: TRBJ1-5
CDR3aa: CASRTGYRAQHF

v_gene: TRBV19
j_gene: TRBJ1-2
CDR3aa: CASSIGPGRGDYGYTF

v_gene: TRBV7-2
j_gene: TRBJ2-3
CDR3aa: CASSSGLAGDTQYF

v_gene: TRBV30
j_gene: TRBJ1-6
CDR3aa: CAYRQGSSYNSPLHF

v_gene: TRBV11-2
j_gene: TRBJ2-1
CDR3aa: CASSQLAGTSLKGEQFF

v_gene: TRBV13
j_gene: TRBJ1-3
CDR3aa: CASSLAGTVRNTIYF

v_gene: TRBV6-5
j_gene: TRBJ2-7
CDR3aa: CASSSLGQGAREQYF

v_gene: TRBV6-6
j_gene: TRBJ2-1
CDR3aa: CASSYYGRGNEQFF

v_gene: TRBV6-1
j_gene: TRBJ1-1
CDR3aa: CASSEPGDRDREAFF

v_gene: TRBV19
j_gene: TRBJ2-5
CDR3aa: CASSMGTSVQETQYF

v_gene: TRBV6-5
j_gene: TRBJ2-2
CDR3aa: CASRFRGAGELFF

v_gene: TRBV29-1
j_gene: TRBJ1-1
CDR3aa: CSVGRGGAEAFF

v_gene: TRBV5-6
j_gene: TRBJ2-7
CDR3aa: CASSLRTGVAEQYF

v_gene: TRBV19
j_gene: TRBJ2-3
CDR3aa: CASSWTSGGLTDTQYF

v_gene: TRBV18
j_gene: TRBJ1-4
CDR3aa: CASSPGQGREKLFF

v_gene: TRBV7-2
j_gene: TRBJ2-5
CDR3aa: CASSFRLAGGGTQYF

v_gene: TRBV9
j_gene: TRBJ1-1
CDR3aa: CASSVVEGWTEAFF

v_gene: TRBV7-6
j_gene: TRBJ2-7
CDR3aa: CASSSGVNGEQYF

v_gene: TRBV29-1
j_gene: TRBJ1-2
CDR3aa: CSASGPQRTGGASGYTF

v_gene: TRBV4-2
j_gene: TRBJ2-3
CDR3aa: CASSQGPLAGAGADTQYF

v_gene: TRBV25-1
j_gene: TRBJ2-1
CDR3aa: CASSATVLGRDEQFF

v_gene: TRBV7-2
j_gene: TRBJ2-1
CDR3aa: CASSSHTSFPYNEQFF

v_gene: TRBV9
j_gene: TRBJ2-1
CDR3aa: CASSVPSGGGFSSYNEQFF

v_gene: TRBV10-3
j_gene: TRBJ2-5
CDR3aa: CAISAGQEQETQYF

v_gene: TRBV5-6
j_gene: TRBJ2-1
CDR3aa: CASSLHLGQAGNEQFF

v_gene: TRBV10-3
j_gene: TRBJ1-1
CDR3aa: CAIRGTGPNTEAFF

v_gene: TRBV30
j_gene: TRBJ1-3
CDR3aa: CAWHRGRDTIYF

v_gene: TRBV7-8
j_gene: TRBJ2-3
CDR3aa: CASSSSGGARDTQYF

v_gene: TRBV4-3
j_gene: TRBJ2-1
CDR3aa: CASSWTSGSNEQFF

v_gene: TRBV19
j_gene: TRBJ2-1
CDR3aa: CASSIARGNEQFF

v_gene: TRBV5-6
j_gene: TRBJ1-2
CDR3aa: CASSLIGQTSNYGYTF

v_gene: TRBV30
j_gene: TRBJ2-7
CDR3aa: CATGVAGRYEQYF

v_gene: TRBV5-1
j_gene: TRBJ2-5
CDR3aa: CASSFQLETQYF

v_gene: TRBV27
j_gene: TRBJ1-4
CDR3aa: CASTPRGSTNEKLFF

v_gene: TRBV18
j_gene: TRBJ1-6
CDR3aa: CASSPSSRTQNSPLHF

v_gene: TRBV3-1/TRBV3-2
j_gene: TRBJ1-3
CDR3aa: CASSLSWTGLSGNTIYF

v_gene: TRBV10-1
j_gene: TRBJ2-2
CDR3aa: CASSESGGPGELFF

v_gene: TRBV9
j_gene: TRBJ2-1
CDR3aa: CASSAAGGRDYNEQFF

v_gene: TRBV7-2
j_gene: TRBJ2-1
CDR3aa: CASSPGGFGHNEQFF

v_gene: TRBV11-3
j_gene: TRBJ2-1
CDR3aa: CASSPQVYNEQFF

v_gene: TRBV18
j_gene: TRBJ2-7
CDR3aa: CASSPPGLKSSYEQYF

v_gene: TRBV5-1
j_gene: TRBJ2-7
CDR3aa: CASSPELGTGYHEQYF